This T cell receptor beta chain was recorded in a study of Graves' ophthalmopathy and Graves' hyperthyroidism. Amplification of the TCR beta CDR3 regions used RNA transcripts (as template). Second-round multiplex PCR came after first-round RT-PCR with HTBI primers. MiXCR was run by TCRdb on the multiplex PCR reads, yielding one entry per CDR3 protein. The sample consists of roughly 500,000 distinct CDR3 sequences, around 14% of them appearing once. Points from the study as a whole: In predicting ophthalmopathy progression, the model reached about 71% sensitivity and approximately 72% specificity. Thyroid clonotypes that were expanded above 0.001 frequency mostly also appeared in blood. A classifier, a 13-signature model, separated ophthalmopathy from stable hyperthyroidism with approximately 88% sensitivity and 75% to 82% specificity.

CAS ≥3, NOSPECS ≥4, moderate-to-severe activity and duration under 3 months marked donors with ophthalmopathy. This clonotype was seen ten or more times. Its antigen is undetermined. This CDR3 has 15 amino acids. The germline CDR1 and CDR2 sequences are LNHDA and SQIVND (reference sequence). Trimming at V came to 4 bases and at J to 0 bases, leaving 4 bases not matched to a gene. The chain links TRBV19 to TRBJ1-1; 8 bases match TRBD1. The sample was blood. The sequence derives from a woman in her thirties with Graves' ophthalmopathy. CDR3 loop: CASSTQGAMNTEAFF. CDR3 coding DNA: TGTGCCAGTAGTACTCAGGGGGCGATGAACACTGAAGCTTTCTTT.